The clone carrying this T cell receptor (beta chain) was observed a few times. The data were taken from a study of T-cell reconstitution after alpha-beta-depleted transplantation in children. The CDR3 is 14 residues long. J lost 7 bases, V lost 5 bases, and 3 bases had no gene match. The germline V gene encodes CDR1 DFQATT and CDR2 SNEGSKA (reference sequence). Unique molecular identifiers were incorporated when the TCRbeta library was constructed. TCRdb re-called the PCR reads with MiXCR, one entry per CDR3 protein. The sample lists about 500,000 distinct CDR3 sequences; about 31% were seen once. This receptor was taken from a human donor who donated a stem cell graft to a child with aplastic anemia. This sequence joins TRBV20-1 and TRBJ2-1, with 15 bases identical to TRBD2. This specimen was PBMCs from the stem cell graft donor, taken from the stem cell graft. The DNA for the CDR3 is TGCAGTGCTGGGACTAGCGGGAGGCAAAATGAGCAGTTCTTC. Translated, it gives CSAGTSGRQNEQFF.